This paragraph covers one T cell receptor beta chain sequence. Its antigen remains unknown. These data are taken from a study of T cell responses to AZD1222 COVID-19 vaccine. Looking at the study overall: Pooled samples include second doses given at about 4 or 12 weeks.

Study-wide findings and caveats: Just five to seven AZD1222 recipients tested seropositive at baseline. All repertoire sampling was performed exclusively after the peak T cell response.

Profiled with immunoSEQ multiplex PCR; TCRdb holds only in-frame clones, not every one. The profile shows approximately 130,000 clones, 80% to 95% of them singletons. The CDR3 extends over 17 amino acids. V was clipped by 4 bases and J by 7 bases; unmatched bases: 14. Germline lookup yields CDR1 SGDLS and CDR2 YYNGEE. The rearrangement joins TRBV9 to TRBJ2-1; 10 bases agree with TRBD2. The specimen comprised peripheral blood, sampled on day 0 of AZD1222 vaccination. The sequence derives from an adult in good health. CDR3 DNA sequence: TGTGCCAGCAGCCCAAGGTTGGATAGCGGGAGGATTAATGAGCAGTTCTTC. Its protein is CASSPRLDSGRINEQFF.